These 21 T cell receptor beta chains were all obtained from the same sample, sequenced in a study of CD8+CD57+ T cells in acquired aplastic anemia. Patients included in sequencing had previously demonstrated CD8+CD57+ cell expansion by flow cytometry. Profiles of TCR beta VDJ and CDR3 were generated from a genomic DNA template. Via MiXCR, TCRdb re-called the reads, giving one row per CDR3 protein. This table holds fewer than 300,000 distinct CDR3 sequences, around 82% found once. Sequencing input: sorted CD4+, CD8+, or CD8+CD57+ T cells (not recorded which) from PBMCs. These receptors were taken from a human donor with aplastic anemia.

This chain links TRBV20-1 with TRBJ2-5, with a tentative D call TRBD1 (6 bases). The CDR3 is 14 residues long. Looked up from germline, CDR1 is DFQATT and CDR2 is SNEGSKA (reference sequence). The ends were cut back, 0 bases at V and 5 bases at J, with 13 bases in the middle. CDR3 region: CSARDFRDTETQYF. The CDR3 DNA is TGCAGTGCTAGAGATTTTAGGGACACCGAGACCCAGTACTTC.

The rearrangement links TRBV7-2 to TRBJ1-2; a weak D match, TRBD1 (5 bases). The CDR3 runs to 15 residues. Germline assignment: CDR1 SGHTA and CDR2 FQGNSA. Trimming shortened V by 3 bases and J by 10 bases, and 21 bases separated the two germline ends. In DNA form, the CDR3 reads TGTGCCAGCAGCTTGACAGCAGACGGGGACTCCCTCTACACCTTC. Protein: CASSLTADGDSLYTF.

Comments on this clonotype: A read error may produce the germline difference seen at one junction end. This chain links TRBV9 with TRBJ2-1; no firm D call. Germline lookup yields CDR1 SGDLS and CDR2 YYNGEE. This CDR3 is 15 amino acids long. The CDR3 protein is CASSVGWGAQYFQFF. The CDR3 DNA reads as TGTGCCAGCAGTGTAGGGTGGGGTGCGCAGTATTTTCAGTTCTTC.

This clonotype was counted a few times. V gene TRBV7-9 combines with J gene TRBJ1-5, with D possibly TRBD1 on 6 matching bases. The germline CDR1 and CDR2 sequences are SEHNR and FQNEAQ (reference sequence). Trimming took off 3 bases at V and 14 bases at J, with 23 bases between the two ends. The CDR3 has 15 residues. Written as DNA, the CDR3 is TGTGCCAGCAGCTTTGAAAGAAGCGGGGGGCGCGATGAGCATTTT. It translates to CASSFERSGGRDEHF.

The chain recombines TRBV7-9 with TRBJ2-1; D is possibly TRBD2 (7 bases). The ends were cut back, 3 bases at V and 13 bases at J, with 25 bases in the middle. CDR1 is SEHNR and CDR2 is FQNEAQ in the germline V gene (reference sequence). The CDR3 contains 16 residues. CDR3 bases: TGTGCCAGCAGCTTTGGATCGGGGGGCGGGGAGCAGTACCAGTTCTTC. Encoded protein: CASSFGSGGGEQYQFF.

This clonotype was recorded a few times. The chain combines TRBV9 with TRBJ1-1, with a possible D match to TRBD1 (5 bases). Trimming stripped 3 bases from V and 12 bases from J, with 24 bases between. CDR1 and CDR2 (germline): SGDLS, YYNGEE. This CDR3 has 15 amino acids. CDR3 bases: TGTGCCAGCAGCGGTGGAGGGGTAGGCTACGAGCAGTCTTTCTTT. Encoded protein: CASSGGGVGYEQSFF.

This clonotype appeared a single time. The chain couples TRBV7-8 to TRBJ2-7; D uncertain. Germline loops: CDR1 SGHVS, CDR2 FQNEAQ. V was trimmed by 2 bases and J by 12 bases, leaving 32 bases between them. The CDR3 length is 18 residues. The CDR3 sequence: CASSLPADAATQYFGPYV. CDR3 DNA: TGTGCCAGCAGCTTACCGGCAGACGCCGCTACGCAGTACTTTGGCCCGTACGTC.

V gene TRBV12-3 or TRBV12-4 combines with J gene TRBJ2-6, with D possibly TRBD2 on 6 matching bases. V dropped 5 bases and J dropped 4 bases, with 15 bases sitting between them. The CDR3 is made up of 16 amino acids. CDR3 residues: CASSEAGSYGANVLTF. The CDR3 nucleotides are TGTGCCAGCAGTGAAGCGGGTAGCTACGGGGCCAACGTCCTGACTTTC.

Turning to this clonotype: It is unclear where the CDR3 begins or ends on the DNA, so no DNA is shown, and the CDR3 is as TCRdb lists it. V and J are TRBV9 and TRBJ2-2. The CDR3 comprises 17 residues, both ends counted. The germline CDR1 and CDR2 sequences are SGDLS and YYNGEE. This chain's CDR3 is CASSEGSDTQYFGELFF.

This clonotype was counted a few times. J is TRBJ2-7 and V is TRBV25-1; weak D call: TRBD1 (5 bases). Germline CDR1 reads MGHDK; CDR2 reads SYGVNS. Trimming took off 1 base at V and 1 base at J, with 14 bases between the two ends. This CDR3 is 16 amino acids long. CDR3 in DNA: TGTGCCAGCAGTGAATTTGTGACAGCCCTTTCCTACGAGCAGTACGTC. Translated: CASSEFVTALSYEQYV.

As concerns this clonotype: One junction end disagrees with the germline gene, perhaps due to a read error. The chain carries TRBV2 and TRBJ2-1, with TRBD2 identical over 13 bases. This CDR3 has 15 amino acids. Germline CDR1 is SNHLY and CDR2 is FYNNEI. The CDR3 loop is CASSLPPGLAGSLSF. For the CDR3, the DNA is TGTGCCAGCAGTTTACCTCCGGGACTAGCGGGAAGTCTGTCCTTC.

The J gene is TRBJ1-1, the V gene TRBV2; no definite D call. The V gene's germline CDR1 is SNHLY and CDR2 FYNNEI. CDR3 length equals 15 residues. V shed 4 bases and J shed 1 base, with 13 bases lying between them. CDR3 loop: CASSGEGTTNTEAFF. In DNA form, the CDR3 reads TGTGCCAGCAGTGGGGAGGGTACGACGAACACTGAAGCTTTCTTT.

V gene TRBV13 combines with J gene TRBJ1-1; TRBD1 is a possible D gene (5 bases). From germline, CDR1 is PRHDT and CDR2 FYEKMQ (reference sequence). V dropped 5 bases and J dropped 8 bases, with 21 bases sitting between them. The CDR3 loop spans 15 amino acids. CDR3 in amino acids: CASSPGARGRGEAFF. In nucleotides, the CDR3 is TGTGCCAGCAGCCCTGGCGCACGAGGGAGGGGAGAAGCTTTCTTT.

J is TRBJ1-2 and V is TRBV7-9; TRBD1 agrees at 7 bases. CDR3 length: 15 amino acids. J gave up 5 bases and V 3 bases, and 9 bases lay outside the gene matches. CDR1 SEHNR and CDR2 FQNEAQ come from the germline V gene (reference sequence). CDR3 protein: CASSLRQGADYGYTF. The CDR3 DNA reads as TGTGCCAGCAGCTTGAGACAGGGTGCCGATTATGGCTACACCTTC.

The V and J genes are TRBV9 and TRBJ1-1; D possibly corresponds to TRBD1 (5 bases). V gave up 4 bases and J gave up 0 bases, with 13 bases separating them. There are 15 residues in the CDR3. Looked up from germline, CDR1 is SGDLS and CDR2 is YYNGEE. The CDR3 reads CASSLDGGLNTEAFF. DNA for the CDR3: TGTGCCAGCAGCTTGGATGGGGGGTTGAACACTGAAGCTTTCTTT. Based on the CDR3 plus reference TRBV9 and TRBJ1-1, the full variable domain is DSGVTQTPKHLITATGQRVTLRCSPRSGDLSVYWYQQSLDQGLQFLIQYYNGEERAKGNILERFSAQQFPDLHSELNLSSLELGDSALYFCASSLDGGLNTEAFFGQGTRLTVV.

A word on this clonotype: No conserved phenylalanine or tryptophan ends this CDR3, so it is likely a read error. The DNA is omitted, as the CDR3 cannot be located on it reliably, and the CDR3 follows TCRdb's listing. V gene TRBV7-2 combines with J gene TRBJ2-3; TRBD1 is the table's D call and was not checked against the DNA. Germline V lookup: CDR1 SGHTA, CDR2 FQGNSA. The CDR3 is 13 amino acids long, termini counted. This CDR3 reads CATSRGSSQETQY.

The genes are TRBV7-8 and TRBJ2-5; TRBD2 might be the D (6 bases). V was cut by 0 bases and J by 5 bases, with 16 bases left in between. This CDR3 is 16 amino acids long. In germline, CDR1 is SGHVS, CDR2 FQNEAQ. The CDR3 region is CASSLAGGADTETQYF. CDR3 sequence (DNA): TGTGCCAGCAGCTTAGCCGGAGGGGCCGATACGGAGACCCAGTACTTC. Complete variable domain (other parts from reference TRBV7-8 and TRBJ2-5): GAGVSQSPRYKVAKRGQDVALRCDPISGHVSLFWYQQALGQGPEFLTYFQNEAQLDKSGLPSDRFFAERPEGSVSTLKIQRTQQEDSAVYLCASSLAGGADTETQYFGPGTRLLVL.

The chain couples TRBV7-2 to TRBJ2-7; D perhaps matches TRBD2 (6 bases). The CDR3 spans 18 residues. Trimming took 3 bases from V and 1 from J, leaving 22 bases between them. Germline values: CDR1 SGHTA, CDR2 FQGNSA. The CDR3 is CASSLHAGGKDVSYEQYV. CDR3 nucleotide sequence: TGTGCCAGCAGCTTGCATGCAGGCGGGAAAGATGTTTCCTACGAGCAGTACGTC.

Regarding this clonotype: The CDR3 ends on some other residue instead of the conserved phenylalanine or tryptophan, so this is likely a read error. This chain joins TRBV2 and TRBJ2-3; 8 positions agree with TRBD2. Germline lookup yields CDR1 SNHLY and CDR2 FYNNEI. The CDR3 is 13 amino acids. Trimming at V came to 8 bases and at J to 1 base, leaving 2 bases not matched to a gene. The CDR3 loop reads CASGAGGTDTQYL. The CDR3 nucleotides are TGTGCCAGCGGAGCGGGGGGCACAGATACGCAGTATTTA.

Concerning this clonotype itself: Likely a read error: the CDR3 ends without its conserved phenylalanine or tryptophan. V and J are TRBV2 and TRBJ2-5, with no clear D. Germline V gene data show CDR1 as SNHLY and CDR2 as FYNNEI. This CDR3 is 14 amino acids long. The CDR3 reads CATSSGSDQENQYC. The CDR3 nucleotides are TGTGCCACCAGCAGTGGGTCAGACCAAGAGAACCAGTACTGC.

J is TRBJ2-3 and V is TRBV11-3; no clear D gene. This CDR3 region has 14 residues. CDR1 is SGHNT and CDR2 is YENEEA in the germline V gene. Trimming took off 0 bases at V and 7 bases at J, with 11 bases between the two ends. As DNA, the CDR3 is TGTGCCAGCAGCTTAGATGATTCCGGATATACGCAGTATTTT. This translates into CASSLDDSGYTQYF.